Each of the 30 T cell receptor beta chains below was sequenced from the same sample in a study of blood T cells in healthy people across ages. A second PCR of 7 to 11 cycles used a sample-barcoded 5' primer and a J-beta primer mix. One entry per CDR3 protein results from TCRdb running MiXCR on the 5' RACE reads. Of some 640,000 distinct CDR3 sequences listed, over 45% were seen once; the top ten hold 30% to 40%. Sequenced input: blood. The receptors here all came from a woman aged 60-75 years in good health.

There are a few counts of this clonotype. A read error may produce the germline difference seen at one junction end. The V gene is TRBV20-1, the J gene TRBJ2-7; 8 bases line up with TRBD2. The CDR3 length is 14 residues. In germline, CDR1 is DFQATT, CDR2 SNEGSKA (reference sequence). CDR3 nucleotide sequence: TGCAGTGCTGCTAAGCGGGAGTACTCCCACGAGCAGTACTTC. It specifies CSAAKREYSHEQYF.

The CDR3 DNA reads TGCAGCGTTGAAGAAGCCCTAGCGGGAGCGCGTCATGAGCAGTTCTTC. As protein: CSVEEALAGARHEQFF. The rearrangement joins TRBV29-1 to TRBJ2-1, with 10 bases matching TRBD2. V trimming: 0 bases; J trimming: 8 bases; junction bases outside the gene matches: 10. Germline CDR1 reads SQVTM; CDR2 reads ANQGSEA. This CDR3 comprises 16 residues.

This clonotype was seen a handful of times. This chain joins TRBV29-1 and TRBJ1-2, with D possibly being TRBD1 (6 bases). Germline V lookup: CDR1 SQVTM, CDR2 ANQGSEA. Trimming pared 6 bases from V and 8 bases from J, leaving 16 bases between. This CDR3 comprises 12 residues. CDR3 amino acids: CSVPGGGEGYTF. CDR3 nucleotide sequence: TGCAGCGTCCCCGGGGGGGGCGAGGGCTACACCTTC. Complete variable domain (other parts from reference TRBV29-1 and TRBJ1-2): SAVISQKPSRDICQRGTSLTIQCQVDSQVTMMFWYRQQPGQSLTLIATANQGSEATYESGFVIDKFPISRPNLTFSTLTVSNMSPEDSSIYLCSVPGGGEGYTFGSGTRLTVV.

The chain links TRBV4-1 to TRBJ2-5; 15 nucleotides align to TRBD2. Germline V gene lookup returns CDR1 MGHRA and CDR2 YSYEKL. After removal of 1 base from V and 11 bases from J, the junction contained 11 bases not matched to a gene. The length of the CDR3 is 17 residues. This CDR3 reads CASSQGPLGLAGGEQYF. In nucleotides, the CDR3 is TGCGCCAGCAGCCAAGGCCCCCTCGGACTAGCGGGAGGGGAGCAGTACTTC.

The CDR3 DNA reads as TGCAGTGCTATGATGGGACAGTCCAATCAGCCCCAGCATTTT. Translated: CSAMMGQSNQPQHF. The gene calls are TRBV20-1 and TRBJ1-5; 7 bases map to TRBD1. Germline V gives CDR1 DFQATT, CDR2 SNEGSKA (reference sequence). The trim removed 4 bases at V and 3 bases at J, leaving 6 bases unmatched. CDR3 length: 14 amino acids.

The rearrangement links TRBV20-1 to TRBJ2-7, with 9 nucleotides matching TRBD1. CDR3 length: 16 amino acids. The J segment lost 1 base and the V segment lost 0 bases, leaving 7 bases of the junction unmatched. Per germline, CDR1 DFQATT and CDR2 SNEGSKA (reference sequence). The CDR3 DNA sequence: TGCAGTGCTAGAGATCGGAGGACAGGGGCTTCCTACGAGCAGTACTTC. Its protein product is CSARDRRTGASYEQYF.

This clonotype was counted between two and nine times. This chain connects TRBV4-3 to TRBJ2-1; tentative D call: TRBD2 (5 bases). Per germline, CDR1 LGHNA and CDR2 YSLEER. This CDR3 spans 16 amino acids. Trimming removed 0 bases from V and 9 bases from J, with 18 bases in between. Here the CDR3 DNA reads TGCGCCAGCAGCCAAGAAGCGGCCGATGGGTCGGGTGAGCAGTTCTTC. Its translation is CASSQEAADGSGEQFF.

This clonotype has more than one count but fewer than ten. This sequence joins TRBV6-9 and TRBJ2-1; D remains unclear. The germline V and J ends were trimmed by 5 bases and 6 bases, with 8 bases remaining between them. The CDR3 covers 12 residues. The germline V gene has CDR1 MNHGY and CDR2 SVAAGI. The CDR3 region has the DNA TGTGCCAGCAGTCCTCCCTTCAATGAGCAGTTCTTC. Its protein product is CASSPPFNEQFF.

This CDR3 reads CAISGGGGPTYEQYF. The CDR3 bases are TGTGCCATCAGTGGGGGAGGCGGGCCGACCTACGAGCAGTACTTC. The chain employs TRBV10-3 and TRBJ2-7, with a weak D call TRBD2 (6 bases). The CDR3 is 15 amino acids. CDR1 and CDR2 (germline): ENHRY, SYGVKD. V was trimmed by 4 bases and J by 2 bases, leaving 15 bases between them.

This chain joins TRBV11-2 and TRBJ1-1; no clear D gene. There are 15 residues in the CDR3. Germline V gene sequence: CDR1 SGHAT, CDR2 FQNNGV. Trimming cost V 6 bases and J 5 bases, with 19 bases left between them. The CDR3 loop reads CASRRHEAARTEAFF. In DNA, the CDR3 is TGTGCCAGCAGACGACACGAGGCCGCCCGGACTGAAGCTTTCTTT. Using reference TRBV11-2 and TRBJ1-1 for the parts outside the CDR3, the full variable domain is EAGVAQSPRYKIIEKRQSVAFWCNPISGHATLYWYQQILGQGPKLLIQFQNNGVVDDSQLPKDRFSAERLKGVDSTLKIQPAKLEDSAVYLCASRRHEAARTEAFFGQGTRLTVV.

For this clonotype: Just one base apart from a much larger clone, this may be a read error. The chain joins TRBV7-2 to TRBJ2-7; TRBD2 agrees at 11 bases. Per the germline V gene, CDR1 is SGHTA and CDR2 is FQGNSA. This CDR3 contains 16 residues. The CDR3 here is CAGSLEGTSGTYEQYF. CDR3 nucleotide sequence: TGTGCCGGCAGCTTAGAAGGGACTAGCGGAACCTACGAGCAGTACTTC.

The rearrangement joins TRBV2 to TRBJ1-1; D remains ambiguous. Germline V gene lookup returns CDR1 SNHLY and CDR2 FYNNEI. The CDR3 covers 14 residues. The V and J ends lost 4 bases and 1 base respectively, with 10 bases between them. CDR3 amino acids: CASSGWWGNTEAFF. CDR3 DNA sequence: TGTGCCAGCAGTGGGTGGTGGGGGAACACTGAAGCTTTCTTT. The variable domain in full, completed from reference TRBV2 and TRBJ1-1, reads EPEVTQTPSHQVTQMGQEVILRCVPISNHLYFYWYRQILGQKVEFLVSFYNNEISEKSEIFDDQFSVERPDGSNFTLKIRSTKLEDSAMYFCASSGWWGNTEAFFGQGTRLTVV.

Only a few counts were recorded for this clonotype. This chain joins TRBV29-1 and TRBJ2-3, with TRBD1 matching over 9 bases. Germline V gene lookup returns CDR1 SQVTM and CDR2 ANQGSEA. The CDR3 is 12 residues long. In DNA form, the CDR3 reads TGCAGTTTCGGACAGGGGACAGATACGCAGTATTTT. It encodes CSFGQGTDTQYF.

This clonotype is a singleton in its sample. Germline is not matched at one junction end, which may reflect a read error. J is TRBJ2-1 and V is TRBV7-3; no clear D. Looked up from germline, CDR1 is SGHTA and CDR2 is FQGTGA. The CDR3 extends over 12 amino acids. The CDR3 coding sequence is TGTGCTAGCAGCTTCCCCGGAACCGTTCCGTTCTTC. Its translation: CASSFPGTVPFF. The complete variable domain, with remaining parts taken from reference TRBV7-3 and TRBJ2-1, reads GAGVSQTPSNKVTEKGKYVELRCDPISGHTALYWYRQSLGQGPEFLIYFQGTGAADDSGLPNDRFFAVRPEGSVSTLKIQRTERGDSAVYLCASSFPGTVPFFGPGTRLTVL.

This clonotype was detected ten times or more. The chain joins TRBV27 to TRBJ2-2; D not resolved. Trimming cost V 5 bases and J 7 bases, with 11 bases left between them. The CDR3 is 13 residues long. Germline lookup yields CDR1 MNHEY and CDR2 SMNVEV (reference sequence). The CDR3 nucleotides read TGTGCCAGCAGTGTCGAGGAGTTCGGGGAGCTGTTTTTT. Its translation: CASSVEEFGELFF.

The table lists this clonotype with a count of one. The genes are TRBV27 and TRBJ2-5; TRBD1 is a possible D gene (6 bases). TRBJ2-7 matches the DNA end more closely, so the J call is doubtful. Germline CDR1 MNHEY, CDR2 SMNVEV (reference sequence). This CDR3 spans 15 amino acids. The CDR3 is CASSPRARGPREQYF. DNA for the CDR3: TGTGCCAGCAGTCCCCGGGCCAGGGGACCCCGCGAGCAGTACTTC.

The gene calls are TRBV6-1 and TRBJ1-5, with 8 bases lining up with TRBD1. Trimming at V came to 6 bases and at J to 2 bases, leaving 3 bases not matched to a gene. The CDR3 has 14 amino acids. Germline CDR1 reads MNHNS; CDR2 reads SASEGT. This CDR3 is CASRMTGGNQPQHF. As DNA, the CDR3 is TGTGCCAGCAGGATGACAGGGGGCAATCAGCCCCAGCATTTT.

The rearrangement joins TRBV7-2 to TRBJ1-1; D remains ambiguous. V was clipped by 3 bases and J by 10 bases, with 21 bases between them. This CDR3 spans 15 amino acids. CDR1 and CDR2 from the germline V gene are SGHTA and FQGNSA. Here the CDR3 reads CASSLTTGFRTGAFF. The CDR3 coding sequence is TGTGCCAGCAGCTTGACGACGGGTTTCAGGACGGGAGCTTTCTTT.

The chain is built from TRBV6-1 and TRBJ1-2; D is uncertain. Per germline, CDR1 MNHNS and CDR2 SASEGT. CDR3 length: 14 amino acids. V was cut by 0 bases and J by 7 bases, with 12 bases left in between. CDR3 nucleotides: TGTGCCAGCAGTGAAGCCAGGTCCGCGGGTGGCTACACCTTC. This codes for CASSEARSAGGYTF.

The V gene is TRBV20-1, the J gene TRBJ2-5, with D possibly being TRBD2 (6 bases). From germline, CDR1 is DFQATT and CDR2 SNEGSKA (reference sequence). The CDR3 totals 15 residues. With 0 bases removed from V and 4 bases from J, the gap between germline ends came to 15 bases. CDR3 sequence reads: CSARDKDRGTETQYF. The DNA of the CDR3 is TGCAGTGCTAGAGATAAGGACCGGGGGACAGAGACCCAGTACTTC.

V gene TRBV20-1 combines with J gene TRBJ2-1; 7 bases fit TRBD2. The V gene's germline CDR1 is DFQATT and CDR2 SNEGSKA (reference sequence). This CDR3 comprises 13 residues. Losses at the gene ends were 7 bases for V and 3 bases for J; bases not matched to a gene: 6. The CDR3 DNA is TGCAGTGTTAGCGGGTCTCACTACAATGAGCAGTTCTTC. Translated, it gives CSVSGSHYNEQFF.

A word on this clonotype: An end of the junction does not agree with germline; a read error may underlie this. The CDR3 nucleotides are TGTGCCAGCAGTTACTCGTGGACAGGGGGCACTGAAGCCTTCTTT. It translates to CASSYSWTGGTEAFF. The V and J genes are TRBV6-2 or TRBV6-3 and TRBJ1-1, with 11 bases matching TRBD1. CDR1 and CDR2 from the germline V gene are MNHEY and SVGEGT. CDR3 size: 15 residues.

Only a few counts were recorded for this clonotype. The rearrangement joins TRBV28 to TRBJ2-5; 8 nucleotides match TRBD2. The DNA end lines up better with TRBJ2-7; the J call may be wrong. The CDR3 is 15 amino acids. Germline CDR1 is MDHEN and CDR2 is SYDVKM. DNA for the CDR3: TGTGCCAGCAGTTTTACGGGTAGCGGGATATTCGAGCAGTACTTC. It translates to CASSFTGSGIFEQYF.

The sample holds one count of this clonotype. The CDR3 DNA reads TGTGCCAGCGAACGGCCCGGGACTAGCGGGCTCCCGACGCAGTTCTTC. Its translation is CASERPGTSGLPTQFF. V is TRBV9 and J is TRBJ2-1; 12 bases agree with TRBD2. The V gene's germline CDR1 is SGDLS and CDR2 YYNGEE. CDR3 length: 16 amino acids. With V trimmed by 7 bases and J by 12 bases, 17 bases remained unmatched. The full variable domain, its missing parts supplied by reference TRBV9 and TRBJ2-1, is DSGVTQTPKHLITATGQRVTLRCSPRSGDLSVYWYQQSLDQGLQFLIQYYNGEERAKGNILERFSAQQFPDLHSELNLSSLELGDSALYFCASERPGTSGLPTQFFGPGTRLTVL.

The CDR3 loop reads CASSVESAGGASDGYTF. The CDR3 DNA reads TGTGCCAGCAGCGTAGAATCAGCGGGAGGGGCTTCGGATGGCTACACCTTC. This chain links TRBV9 with TRBJ1-2; possible D gene TRBD1, 5 bases. The CDR3 length is 17 residues. CDR1 and CDR2 (germline): SGDLS, YYNGEE. The V and J ends lost 0 bases and 6 bases respectively, with 21 bases between them.

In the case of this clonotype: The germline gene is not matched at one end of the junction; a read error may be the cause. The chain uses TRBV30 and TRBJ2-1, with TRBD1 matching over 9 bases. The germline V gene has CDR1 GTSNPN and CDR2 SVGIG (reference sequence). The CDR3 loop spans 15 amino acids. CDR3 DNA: TGTGCTTGGAGGCTCGTGGGACAGGGAGTTTACGAGCAGTTCTTC. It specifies CAWRLVGQGVYEQFF.

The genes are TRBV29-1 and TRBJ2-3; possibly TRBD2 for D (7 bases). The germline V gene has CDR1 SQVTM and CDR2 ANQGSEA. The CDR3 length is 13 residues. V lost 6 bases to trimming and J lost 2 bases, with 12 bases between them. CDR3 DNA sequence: TGCAGCGTGAGGGGGGGATCCACAGATACGCAGTATTTT. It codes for CSVRGGSTDTQYF.

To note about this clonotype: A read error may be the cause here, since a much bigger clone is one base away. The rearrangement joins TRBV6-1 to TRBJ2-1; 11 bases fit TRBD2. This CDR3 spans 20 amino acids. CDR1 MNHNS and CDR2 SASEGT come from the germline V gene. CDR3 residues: CASSQMAGTSGLRTYNVQFF. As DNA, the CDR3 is TGTGCCAGCAGCCAAATGGCCGGGACTAGCGGACTCCGTACCTACAATGTGCAGTTCTTC.

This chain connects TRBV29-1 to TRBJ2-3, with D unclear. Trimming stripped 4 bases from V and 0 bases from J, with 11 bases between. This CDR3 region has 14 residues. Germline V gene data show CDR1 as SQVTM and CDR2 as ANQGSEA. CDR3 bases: TGCAGCGTTGCTAGGACGCCTAGCACAGATACGCAGTATTTT. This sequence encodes CSVARTPSTDTQYF.

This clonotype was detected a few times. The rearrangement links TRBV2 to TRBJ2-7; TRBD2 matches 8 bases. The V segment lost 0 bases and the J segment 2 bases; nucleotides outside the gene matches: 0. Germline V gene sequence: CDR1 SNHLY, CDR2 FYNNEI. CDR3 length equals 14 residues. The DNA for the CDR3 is TGTGCCAGCAGTGAAGCTAGCGGGACCTACGAGCAGTACTTC. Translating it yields CASSEASGTYEQYF.